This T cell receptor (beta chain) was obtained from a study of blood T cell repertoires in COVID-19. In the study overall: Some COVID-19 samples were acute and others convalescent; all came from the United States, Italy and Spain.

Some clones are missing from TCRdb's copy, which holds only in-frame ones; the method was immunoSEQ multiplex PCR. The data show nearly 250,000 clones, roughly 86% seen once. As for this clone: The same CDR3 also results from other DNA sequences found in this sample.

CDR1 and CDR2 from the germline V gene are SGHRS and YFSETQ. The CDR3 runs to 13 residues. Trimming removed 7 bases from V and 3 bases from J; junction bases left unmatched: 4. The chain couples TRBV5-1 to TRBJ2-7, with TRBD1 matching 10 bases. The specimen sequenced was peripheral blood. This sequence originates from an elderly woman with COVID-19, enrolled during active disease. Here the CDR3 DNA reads TGCGCCAGCGCGACAGGGGGCGGCTACGAGCAGTACTTC. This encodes CASATGGGYEQYF.